This TCR beta chain came from a study of blood T cell repertoires in COVID-19. The germline V gene has CDR1 DFQATT and CDR2 SNEGSKA (reference sequence). The CDR3 length is 17 residues. V was cut by 3 bases and J by 2 bases, with 20 bases left in between. In the authors' methods: Counts of nucleated cells, estimated from reference gene primer amplification, were obtained. The table came from immunoSEQ multiplex PCR; TCRdb's copy has only in-frame clones and leaves some out. That table is the source of V, J and clone size, and D and trimming were worked out from the DNA. The sample has some 45,000 clones; 80% to 95% are singletons.

The chain is built from TRBV20-1 and TRBJ2-4; D possibly corresponds to TRBD2 (6 bases). The receptor was isolated from a man in his sixties with COVID-19, enrolled during active disease. The sample was peripheral blood. Here the CDR3 reads CSASFIVAAGTKNIQYF. CDR3 DNA: TGCAGTGCTAGTTTCATCGTAGCGGCTGGGACCAAAAACATTCAGTACTTC.